These 15 T cell receptor beta chains originate from one sample sequenced in a study of blood T cells in healthy people across ages. A second about 7 to 12 cycle PCR used barcoded and J-beta primers. One entry per CDR3 protein results from TCRdb running MiXCR on the 5' RACE reads. The table has roughly 800,000 distinct CDR3 sequences, 50% to 65% seen once. Sequenced material: blood. These receptors all come from a man aged 80 or over in good health.

This sequence joins TRBV13 and TRBJ1-6, with D possibly being TRBD1 (5 bases). V lost 1 base to trimming and J lost 15 bases, with 10 bases between them. CDR1 and CDR2 (germline): PRHDT, FYEKMQ (reference sequence). The length of the CDR3 is 12 residues. CDR3 amino acids: CASSLVGGHLHF. The CDR3 region has the DNA TGTGCCAGCAGCTTAGTTGGAGGACACCTCCACTTT.

As DNA, the CDR3 is TGCGCCAGCAGCCGGAGGGGAGACCGGAACACTGAAGCTTTCTTT. It encodes CASSRRGDRNTEAFF. The J gene is TRBJ1-1, the V gene TRBV5-1; TRBD1 might be the D (5 bases). CDR1 is SGHRS, CDR2 YFSETQ, per germline. This CDR3 comprises 15 residues. The V end lost 4 bases, the J end lost 1 base, and 14 bases lay between the germline ends.

J is TRBJ2-1 and V is TRBV7-3; 11 bases line up with TRBD2. The CDR3 totals 16 residues. V dropped 5 bases and J dropped 4; count of bases not matched to a gene: 7. The germline gives CDR1 SGHTA, CDR2 FQGTGA. CDR3 residues: CASSPQGLAVYNEQFF. The CDR3 region has the DNA TGTGCCAGCAGCCCGCAGGGACTAGCGGTGTACAATGAGCAGTTCTTC.

The V and J genes are TRBV2 and TRBJ1-4; the match to TRBD1 covers 8 bases. The CDR3 covers 14 residues. Looked up from germline, CDR1 is SNHLY and CDR2 is FYNNEI. The V gene end was trimmed by 10 bases and the J gene end by 6 bases; junction bases not matched to a gene: 10. The CDR3 region has the DNA TGTGCCACCTGGGGGGCAGGGGGCTATGAAAAACTGTTTTTT. It encodes CATWGAGGYEKLFF.

This clonotype was seen a few times. This chain uses TRBV20-1 with TRBJ2-7; 8 nucleotides agree with TRBD2. Looked up from germline, CDR1 is DFQATT and CDR2 is SNEGSKA (reference sequence). The ends lost 3 bases at V and 6 bases at J; junction bases unmatched: 10. The CDR3 extends over 14 amino acids. CDR3 in amino acids: CSASYLAGPTEQYF. The CDR3 nucleotides are TGCAGTGCTAGTTATCTAGCGGGTCCTACCGAGCAGTACTTC.

This chain connects TRBV20-1 to TRBJ2-1; D perhaps matches TRBD2 (5 bases). CDR3 length: 16 amino acids. From germline, CDR1 is DFQATT and CDR2 SNEGSKA (reference sequence). Trimming pared 0 bases from V and 1 base from J, leaving 13 bases between. The CDR3: CSARDRLPSSYNEQFF. CDR3 DNA sequence: TGCAGTGCTAGAGACAGACTACCCTCATCCTACAATGAGCAGTTCTTC.

Here the CDR3 DNA reads TGTGCCAGCAGTTACGGGGGGAACCCGCCCGAGCAGTACTTC. Its protein product is CASSYGGNPPEQYF. This chain connects TRBV6-6 to TRBJ2-7; D may be TRBD2 (6 bases). Germline values: CDR1 MNHNY, CDR2 SVGAGI (reference sequence). V was clipped by 2 bases and J by 6 bases, with 14 bases between them. The CDR3 contains 14 residues.

The CDR3 nucleotides are TGTGCCAGCAGTGAAGCGTCCAGGGGGCTTTTGGATGAGCAGTTCTTC. It yields the protein CASSEASRGLLDEQFF. V is TRBV2 and J is TRBJ2-1; 8 bases align to TRBD1. Per the germline V gene, CDR1 is SNHLY and CDR2 is FYNNEI. CDR3 length: 16 residues. J was trimmed by 8 bases and V by 0 bases; bases with no gene match: 9.

The chain carries TRBV18 and TRBJ1-5, with 7 bases aligning to TRBD1. Trimming at V came to 3 bases and at J to 3 bases, leaving 5 bases not matched to a gene. Germline values: CDR1 KGHSH, CDR2 LQKENI. This CDR3 spans 15 amino acids. CDR3 sequence: CASSPLGTVNQPQHF. CDR3 DNA sequence: TGTGCCAGCTCACCCCTCGGGACAGTCAATCAGCCCCAGCATTTT.

This clonotype has a single count. The CDR3 region has the DNA TGTGCCAGCAGCTTAGTCGGAACCGATGAGCAGTTCTTC. It codes for CASSLVGTDEQFF. J is TRBJ2-1 and V is TRBV7-9; D unclear. This CDR3 is 13 amino acids long. Germline V gene data show CDR1 as SEHNR and CDR2 as FQNEAQ (reference sequence). The germline V and J ends were trimmed by 1 base and 8 bases, with 9 bases remaining between them.

Only a few counts were recorded for this clonotype. The V call is TRBV9, the J call TRBJ2-1; tentatively, D is TRBD2 (5 bases). Per the germline V gene, CDR1 is SGDLS and CDR2 is YYNGEE. The V gene lost 0 bases and the J gene lost 4 bases, with 11 bases spanning the gap. CDR3 length equals 15 residues. Written as DNA, the CDR3 is TGTGCCAGCAGCGTAGGAAGCGGAGCATACAATGAGCAGTTCTTC. Its translation: CASSVGSGAYNEQFF.

V and J are TRBV29-1 and TRBJ1-1; the D is unclear. V dropped 5 bases and J dropped 0 bases, with 16 bases sitting between them. CDR1 and CDR2 from the germline V gene are SQVTM and ANQGSEA. The CDR3 runs to 15 residues. The CDR3, as DNA: TGCAGCGTTACGACCCTTGGCGGTATGAACACTGAAGCTTTCTTT. This encodes CSVTTLGGMNTEAFF.

The chain joins TRBV6-5 to TRBJ1-6; TRBD1 might be the D (5 bases). The CDR3 consists of 15 residues. Germline V gives CDR1 MNHEY, CDR2 SVGAGI. The germline V and J ends were trimmed by 6 bases and 10 bases, with 19 bases remaining between them. In DNA, the CDR3 is TGTGCCAGCAGCCGACAGACCTCGGGGTACTCACCCCTCCACTTT. Translated, it gives CASSRQTSGYSPLHF.

The chain joins TRBV9 to TRBJ2-7; D is undetermined. The J call may be mistaken, given a closer DNA end match to TRBJ2-5. This CDR3 contains 13 residues. Germline CDR1 is SGDLS and CDR2 is YYNGEE. The CDR3 spells CASSGYTGETQYF. The CDR3 DNA follows: TGTGCCAGCAGCGGGTACACTGGGGAGACCCAGTACTTC.

This chain joins TRBV27 and TRBJ2-7; D is ambiguous. Germline V gives CDR1 MNHEY, CDR2 SMNVEV (reference sequence). CDR3 length: 14 amino acids. V lost 3 bases to trimming and J lost 6 bases, with 15 bases between them. Here the CDR3 DNA reads TGTGCCAGCAGTTTTTTCCCGCCCTCGTCCGAGCAGTACTTC. It specifies CASSFFPPSSEQYF.